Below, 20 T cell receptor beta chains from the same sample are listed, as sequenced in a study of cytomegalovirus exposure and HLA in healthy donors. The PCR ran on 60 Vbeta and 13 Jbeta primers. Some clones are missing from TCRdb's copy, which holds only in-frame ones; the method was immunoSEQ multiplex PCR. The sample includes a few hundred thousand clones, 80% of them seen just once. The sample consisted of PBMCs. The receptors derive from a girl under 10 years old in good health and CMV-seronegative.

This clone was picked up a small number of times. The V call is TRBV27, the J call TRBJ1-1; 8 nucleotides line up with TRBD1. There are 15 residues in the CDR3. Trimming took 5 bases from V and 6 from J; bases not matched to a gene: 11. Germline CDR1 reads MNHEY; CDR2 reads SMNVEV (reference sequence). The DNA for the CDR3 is TGTGCCAGCAGTGCCAAAACAGGGGGAAGAGCTGAAGCTTTCTTT. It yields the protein CASSAKTGGRAEAFF.

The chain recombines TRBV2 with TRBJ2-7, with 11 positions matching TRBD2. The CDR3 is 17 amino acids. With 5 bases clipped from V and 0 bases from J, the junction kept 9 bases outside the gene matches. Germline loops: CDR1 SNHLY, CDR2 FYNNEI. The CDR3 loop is CASSTPLAGEVSYEQYF. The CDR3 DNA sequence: TGTGCCAGCAGTACACCACTAGCGGGAGAGGTCTCCTACGAGCAGTACTTC.

The CDR3 sequence is CASSLVRTAQNTEAFF. DNA for the CDR3: TGTGCCAGCAGCTTAGTTCGGACTGCTCAAAACACTGAAGCTTTCTTT. The chain employs TRBV7-9 and TRBJ1-1; D is undetermined. Trimming removed 1 base at V and 2 bases at J, with 14 bases between. The CDR3 is 16 amino acids. Germline V gives CDR1 SEHNR, CDR2 FQNEAQ (reference sequence).

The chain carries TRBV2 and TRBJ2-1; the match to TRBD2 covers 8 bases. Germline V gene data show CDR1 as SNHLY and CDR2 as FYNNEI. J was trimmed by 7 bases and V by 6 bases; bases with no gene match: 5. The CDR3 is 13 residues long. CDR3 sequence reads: CASSGTSQNEQFF. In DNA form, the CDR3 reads TGTGCCAGCAGCGGGACTAGTCAAAATGAGCAGTTCTTC.

CDR3 in DNA: TGCGCCAGCAGCCAAGTACAGAAGGACGAGCAGTACTTC. Residues: CASSQVQKDEQYF. V is TRBV4-1 and J is TRBJ2-7; D is unresolved. Looked up from germline, CDR1 is MGHRA and CDR2 is YSYEKL. This CDR3 is built from 13 residues. With 1 base removed from V and 5 bases from J, the gap between germline ends came to 9 bases.

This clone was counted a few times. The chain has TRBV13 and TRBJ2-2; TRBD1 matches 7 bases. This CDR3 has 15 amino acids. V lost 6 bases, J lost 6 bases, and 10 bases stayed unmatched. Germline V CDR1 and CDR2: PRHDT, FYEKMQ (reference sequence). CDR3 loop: CASRRGQLMAGELFF. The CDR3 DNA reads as TGTGCCAGCAGACGGGGACAGTTAATGGCCGGGGAGCTGTTTTTT.

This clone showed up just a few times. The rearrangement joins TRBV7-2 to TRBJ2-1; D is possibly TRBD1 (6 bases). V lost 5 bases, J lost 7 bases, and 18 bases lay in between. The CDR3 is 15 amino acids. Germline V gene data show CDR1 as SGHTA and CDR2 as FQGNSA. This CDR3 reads CASSPRGGRWNEQFF. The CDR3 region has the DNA TGTGCCAGCAGCCCCCGAGGGGGACGTTGGAATGAGCAGTTCTTC.

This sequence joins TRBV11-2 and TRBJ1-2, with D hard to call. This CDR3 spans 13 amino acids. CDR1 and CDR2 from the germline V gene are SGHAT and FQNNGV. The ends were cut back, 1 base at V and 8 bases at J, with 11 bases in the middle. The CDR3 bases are TGTGCCAGCAGCTTAGGCCTAAATCCGGGCTACACCTTC. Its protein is CASSLGLNPGYTF.

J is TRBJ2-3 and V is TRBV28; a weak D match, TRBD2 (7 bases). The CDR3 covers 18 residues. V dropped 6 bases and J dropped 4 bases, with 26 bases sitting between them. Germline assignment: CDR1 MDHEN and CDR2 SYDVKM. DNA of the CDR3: TGTGCCAGCAGCCAACTGGGTTGGCGGGGGCGCATTTCAGATACGCAGTATTTT. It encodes CASSQLGWRGRISDTQYF.

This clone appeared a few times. This CDR3 reads CASSSTRGRGELFF. The CDR3 DNA is TGTGCCAGCAGTTCTACGCGGGGGCGGGGGGAGCTGTTTTTT. V gene TRBV9 combines with J gene TRBJ2-2; D might be TRBD2 (7 bases). The CDR3 runs to 14 residues. Trimming removed 5 bases from V and 8 bases from J, with 16 bases in between. Looked up from germline, CDR1 is SGDLS and CDR2 is YYNGEE.

The CDR3 here is CASSPDGGGNTGELFF. CDR3 in DNA: TGTGCCAGTTCCCCGGACGGCGGGGGGAACACCGGGGAGCTGTTTTTT. The chain couples TRBV19 to TRBJ2-2; 7 bases line up with TRBD2. V lost 8 bases and J lost 1; bases outside the gene matches: 10. The CDR3 length is 16 residues. Germline-derived CDR1 and CDR2 are LNHDA and SQIVND (reference sequence). Drawing the rest from reference TRBV19 and TRBJ2-2, the complete variable domain is DGGITQSPKYLFRKEGQNVTLSCEQNLNHDAMYWYRQDPGQGLRLIYYSQIVNDFQKGDIAEGYSVSREKKESFPLTVTSAQKNPTAFYLCASSPDGGGNTGELFFGEGSRLTVL.

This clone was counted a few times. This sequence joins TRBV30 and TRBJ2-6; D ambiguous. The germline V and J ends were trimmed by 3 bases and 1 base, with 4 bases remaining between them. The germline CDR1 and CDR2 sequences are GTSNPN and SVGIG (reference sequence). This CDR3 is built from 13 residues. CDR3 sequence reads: CAWSPSGANVLTF. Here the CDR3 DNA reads TGTGCCTGGAGCCCTTCTGGGGCCAACGTCCTGACTTTC. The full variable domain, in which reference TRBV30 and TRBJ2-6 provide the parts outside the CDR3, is SQTIHQWPATLVQPVGSPLSLECTVEGTSNPNLYWYRQAAGRGLQLLFYSVGIGQISSEVPQNLSASRPQDRQFILSSKKLLLSDSGFYLCAWSPSGANVLTFGAGSRLTVL.

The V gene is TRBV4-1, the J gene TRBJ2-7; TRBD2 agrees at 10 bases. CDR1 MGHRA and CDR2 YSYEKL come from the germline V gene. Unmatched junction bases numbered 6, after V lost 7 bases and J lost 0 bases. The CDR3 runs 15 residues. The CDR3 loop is CASTRLAGLSYEQYF. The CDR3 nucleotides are TGCGCCAGCACTCGACTAGCGGGCCTCTCCTACGAGCAGTACTTC.

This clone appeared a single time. The CDR3 coding sequence is TGTGCCAGCAGCCAAGATTATCGTAGGACAGGGTTCTTCAATCAGCCCCAGCATTTT. It encodes CASSQDYRRTGFFNQPQHF. The V and J genes are TRBV14 and TRBJ1-5, with 8 bases identical to TRBD1. This CDR3 comprises 19 residues. Unmatched junction bases numbered 13, after V lost 0 bases and J lost 3 bases. Germline V gene data show CDR1 as SGHDN and CDR2 as FVKESK.

The DNA of the CDR3 is TGTGCCAGCAGCCGACTAGCGGGGCGGGAGACCCAGTACTTC. It yields the protein CASSRLAGRETQYF. The chain combines TRBV7-9 with TRBJ2-5; 11 bases line up with TRBD2. Trimming at V came to 5 bases and at J to 5 bases, leaving 4 bases not matched to a gene. The CDR3 length is 14 residues. Germline V gene data show CDR1 as SEHNR and CDR2 as FQNEAQ (reference sequence).

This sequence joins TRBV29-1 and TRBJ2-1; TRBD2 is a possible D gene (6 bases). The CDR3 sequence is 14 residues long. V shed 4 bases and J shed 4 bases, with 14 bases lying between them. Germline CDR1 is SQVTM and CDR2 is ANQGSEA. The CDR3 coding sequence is TGCAGCGTTGTTTATAGCGGAGCTTACAATGAGCAGTTCTTC. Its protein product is CSVVYSGAYNEQFF.

The CDR3: CAISESSAGMMDNSPLHF. The CDR3 DNA is TGTGCCATCAGTGAGTCATCGGCAGGGATGATGGATAATTCACCCCTCCACTTT. This rearrangement joins TRBV10-3 to TRBJ1-6; possible D gene TRBD1, 5 bases. The CDR3 covers 18 residues. The ends were cut back, 0 bases at V and 5 bases at J, with 17 bases in the middle. CDR1 is ENHRY and CDR2 is SYGVKD in the germline V gene.

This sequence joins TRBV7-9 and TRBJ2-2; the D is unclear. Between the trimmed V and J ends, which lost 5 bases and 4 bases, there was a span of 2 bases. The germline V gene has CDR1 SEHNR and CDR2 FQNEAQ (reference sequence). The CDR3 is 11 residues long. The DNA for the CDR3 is TGTGCCAGCAGCCTCACCGGGGAGCTGTTTTTT. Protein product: CASSLTGELFF.

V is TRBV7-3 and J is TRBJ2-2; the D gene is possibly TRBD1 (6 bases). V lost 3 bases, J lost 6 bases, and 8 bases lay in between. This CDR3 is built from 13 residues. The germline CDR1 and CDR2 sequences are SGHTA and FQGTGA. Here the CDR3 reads CASSLGASGELFF. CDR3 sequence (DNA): TGTGCCAGCAGCTTGGGGGCGTCCGGGGAGCTGTTTTTT.

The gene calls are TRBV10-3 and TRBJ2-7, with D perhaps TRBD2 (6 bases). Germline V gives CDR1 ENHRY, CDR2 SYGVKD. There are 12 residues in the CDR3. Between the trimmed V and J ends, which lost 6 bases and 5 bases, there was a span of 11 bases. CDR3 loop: CAISGTSDEQYF. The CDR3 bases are TGTGCCATCAGCGGGACTTCAGACGAGCAGTACTTC.